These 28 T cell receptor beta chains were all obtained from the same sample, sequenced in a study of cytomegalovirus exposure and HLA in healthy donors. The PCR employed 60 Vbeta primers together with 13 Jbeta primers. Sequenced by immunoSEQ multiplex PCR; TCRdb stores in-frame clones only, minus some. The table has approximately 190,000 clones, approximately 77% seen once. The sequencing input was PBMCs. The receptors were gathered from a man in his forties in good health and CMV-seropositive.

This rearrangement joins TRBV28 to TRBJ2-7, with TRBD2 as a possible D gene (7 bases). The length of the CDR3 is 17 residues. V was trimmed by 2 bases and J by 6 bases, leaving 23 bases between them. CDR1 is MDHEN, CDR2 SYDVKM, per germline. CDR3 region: CASSLKGGGDLYGEQYF. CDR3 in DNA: TGTGCCAGCAGTTTAAAGGGGGGAGGGGACCTTTATGGCGAGCAGTACTTC. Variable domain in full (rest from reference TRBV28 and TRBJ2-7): DVKVTQSSRYLVKRTGEKVFLECVQDMDHENMFWYRQDPGLGLRLIYFSYDVKMKEKGDIPEGYSVSREKKERFSLILESASTNQTSMYLCASSLKGGGDLYGEQYFGPGTRLTVT.

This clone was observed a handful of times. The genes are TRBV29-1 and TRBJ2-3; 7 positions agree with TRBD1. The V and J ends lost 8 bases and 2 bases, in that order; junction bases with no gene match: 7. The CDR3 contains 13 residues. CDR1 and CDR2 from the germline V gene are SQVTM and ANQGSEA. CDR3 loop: CSIDRDHTDTQYF. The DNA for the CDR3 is TGCAGCATCGACAGGGATCACACAGATACGCAGTATTTT.

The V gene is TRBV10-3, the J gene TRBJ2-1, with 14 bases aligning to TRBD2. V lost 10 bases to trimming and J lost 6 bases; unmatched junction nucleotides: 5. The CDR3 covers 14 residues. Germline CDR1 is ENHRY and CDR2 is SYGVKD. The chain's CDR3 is CASEGTSGSNEQFF. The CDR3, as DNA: TGTGCCAGCGAGGGGACTAGCGGGAGCAATGAGCAGTTCTTC.

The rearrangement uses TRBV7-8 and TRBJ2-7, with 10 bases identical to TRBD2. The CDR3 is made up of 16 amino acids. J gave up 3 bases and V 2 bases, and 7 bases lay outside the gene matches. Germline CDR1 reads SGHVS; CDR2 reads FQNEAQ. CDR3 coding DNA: TGTGCCAGCAGCTTAAATCTAGCGGGGGCCTACTACGAGCAGTACTTC. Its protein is CASSLNLAGAYYEQYF.

The CDR3 spells CASSPGGGGKETQYF. CDR3 coding DNA: TGTGCCAGCAGCCCCGGCGGCGGGGGAAAAGAGACCCAGTACTTC. The chain recombines TRBV28 with TRBJ2-5; 7 nucleotides agree with TRBD2. The CDR3 covers 15 residues. The V and J ends lost 6 bases and 3 bases, in that order; junction bases with no gene match: 10. CDR1 is MDHEN, CDR2 SYDVKM, per germline.

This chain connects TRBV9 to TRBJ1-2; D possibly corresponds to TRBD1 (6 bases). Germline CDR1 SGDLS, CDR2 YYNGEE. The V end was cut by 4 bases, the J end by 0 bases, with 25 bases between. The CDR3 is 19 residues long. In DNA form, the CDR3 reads TGTGCCAGCAGCCCCCATACCGGGACACTCGGGGCCGCTAACTATGGCTACACCTTC. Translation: CASSPHTGTLGAANYGYTF.

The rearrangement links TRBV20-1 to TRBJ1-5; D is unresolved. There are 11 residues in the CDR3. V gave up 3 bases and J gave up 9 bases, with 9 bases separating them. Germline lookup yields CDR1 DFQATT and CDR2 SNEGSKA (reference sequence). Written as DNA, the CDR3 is TGCAGTGCTAGCGGGAAGGGGCCCCAGCATTTT. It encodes CSASGKGPQHF.

Written as DNA, the CDR3 is TGCGCCAGCAGCGCCCAGGGGGTCGGGCAAGAGACCCAGTACTTC. Protein: CASSAQGVGQETQYF. The chain couples TRBV5-1 to TRBJ2-5; 7 bases map to TRBD1. The CDR3 runs to 15 residues. Germline V gene lookup returns CDR1 SGHRS and CDR2 YFSETQ. Trimming cost V 4 bases and J 2 bases; bases outside gene matches: 8.

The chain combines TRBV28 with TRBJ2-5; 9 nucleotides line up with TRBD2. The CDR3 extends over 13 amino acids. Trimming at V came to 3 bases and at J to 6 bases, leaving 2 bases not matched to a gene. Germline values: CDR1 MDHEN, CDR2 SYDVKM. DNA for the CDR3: TGTGCCAGCAGTTTGGGACTAGCCCAGACCCAGTACTTC. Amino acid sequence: CASSLGLAQTQYF. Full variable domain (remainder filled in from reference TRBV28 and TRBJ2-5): DVKVTQSSRYLVKRTGEKVFLECVQDMDHENMFWYRQDPGLGLRLIYFSYDVKMKEKGDIPEGYSVSREKKERFSLILESASTNQTSMYLCASSLGLAQTQYFGPGTRLLVL.

The CDR3 sequence: CASSLAPGGNQPQHF. DNA of the CDR3: TGTGCCAGCAGCTTAGCCCCAGGGGGGAATCAGCCCCAGCATTTT. The chain is built from TRBV7-6 and TRBJ1-5; 7 bases fit TRBD1. CDR1 is SGHVS and CDR2 is FNYEAQ in the germline V gene. This CDR3 region has 15 residues. The V and J ends lost 0 bases and 4 bases, in that order; junction bases with no gene match: 3.

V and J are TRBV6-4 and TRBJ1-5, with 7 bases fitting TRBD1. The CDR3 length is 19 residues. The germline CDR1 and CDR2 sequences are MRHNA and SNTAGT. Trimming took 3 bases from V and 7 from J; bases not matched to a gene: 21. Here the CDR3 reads CASSDLDGDRTWYRQPQHF. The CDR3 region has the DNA TGTGCCAGCAGTGATTTAGATGGGGACAGAACCTGGTACAGACAGCCCCAGCATTTT.

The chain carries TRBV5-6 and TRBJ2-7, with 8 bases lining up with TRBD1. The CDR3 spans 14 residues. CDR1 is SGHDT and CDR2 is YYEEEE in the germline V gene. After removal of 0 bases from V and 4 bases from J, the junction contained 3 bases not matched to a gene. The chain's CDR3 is CASSLATGEYEQYF. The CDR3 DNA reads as TGTGCCAGCAGCTTGGCGACAGGGGAGTACGAGCAGTACTTC. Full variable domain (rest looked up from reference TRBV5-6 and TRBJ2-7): DAGVTQSPTHLIKTRGQQVTLRCSPKSGHDTVSWYQQALGQGPQFIFQYYEEEERQRGNFPDRFSGHQFPNYSSELNVNALLLGDSALYLCASSLATGEYEQYFGPGTRLTVT.

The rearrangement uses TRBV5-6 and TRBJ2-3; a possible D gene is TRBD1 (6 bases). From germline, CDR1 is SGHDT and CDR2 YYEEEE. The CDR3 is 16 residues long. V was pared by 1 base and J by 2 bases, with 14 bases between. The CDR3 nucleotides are TGTGCCAGCAGCTTGTCGCGGACAGCGACCACAGATACGCAGTATTTT. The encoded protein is CASSLSRTATTDTQYF.

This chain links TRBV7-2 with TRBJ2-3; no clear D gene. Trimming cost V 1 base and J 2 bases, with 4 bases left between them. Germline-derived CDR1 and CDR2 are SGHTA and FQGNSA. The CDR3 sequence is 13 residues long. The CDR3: CASSLGDTDTQYF. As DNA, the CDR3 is TGTGCCAGCAGCTTAGGAGACACAGATACGCAGTATTTT.

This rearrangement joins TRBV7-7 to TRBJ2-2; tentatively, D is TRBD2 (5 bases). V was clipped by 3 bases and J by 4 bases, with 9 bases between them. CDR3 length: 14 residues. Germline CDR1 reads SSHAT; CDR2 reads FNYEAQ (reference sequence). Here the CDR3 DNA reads TGTGCCAGCAGCTTCAGCAGCGGCACCGGGGAGCTGTTTTTT. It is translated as CASSFSSGTGELFF.

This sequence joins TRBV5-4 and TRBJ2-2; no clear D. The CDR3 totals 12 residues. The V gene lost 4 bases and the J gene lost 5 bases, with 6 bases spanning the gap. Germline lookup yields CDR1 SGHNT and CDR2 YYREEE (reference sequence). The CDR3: CASSQKTGELFF. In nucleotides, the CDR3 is TGTGCCAGCAGCCAGAAAACCGGGGAGCTGTTTTTT.

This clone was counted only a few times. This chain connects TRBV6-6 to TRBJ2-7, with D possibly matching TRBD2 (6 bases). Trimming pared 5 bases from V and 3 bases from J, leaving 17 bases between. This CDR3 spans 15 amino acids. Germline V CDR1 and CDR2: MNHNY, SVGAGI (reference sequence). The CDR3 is CASSPRGGLGYEQYF. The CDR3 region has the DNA TGTGCCAGCAGTCCCCGGGGAGGATTAGGCTACGAGCAGTACTTC.

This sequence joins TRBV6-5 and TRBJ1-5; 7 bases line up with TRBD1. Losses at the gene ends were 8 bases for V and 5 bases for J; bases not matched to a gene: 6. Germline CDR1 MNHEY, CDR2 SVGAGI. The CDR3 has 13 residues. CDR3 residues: CASQRQGDQPQHF. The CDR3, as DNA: TGTGCCAGCCAACGACAGGGAGATCAGCCCCAGCATTTT.

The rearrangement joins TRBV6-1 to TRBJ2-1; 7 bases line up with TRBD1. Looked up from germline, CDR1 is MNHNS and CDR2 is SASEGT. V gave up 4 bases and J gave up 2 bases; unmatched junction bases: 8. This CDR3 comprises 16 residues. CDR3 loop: CASSARRDRPYNEQFF. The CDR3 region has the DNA TGTGCCAGCAGTGCTCGCCGGGACAGACCCTACAATGAGCAGTTCTTC.

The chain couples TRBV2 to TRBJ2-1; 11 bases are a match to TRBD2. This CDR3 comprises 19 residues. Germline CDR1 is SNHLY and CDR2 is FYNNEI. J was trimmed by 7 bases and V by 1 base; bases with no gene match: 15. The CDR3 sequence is CASSEGLAGGYWVPNEQFF. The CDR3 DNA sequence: TGTGCCAGCAGTGAAGGGCTAGCGGGAGGATATTGGGTTCCGAATGAGCAGTTCTTC.

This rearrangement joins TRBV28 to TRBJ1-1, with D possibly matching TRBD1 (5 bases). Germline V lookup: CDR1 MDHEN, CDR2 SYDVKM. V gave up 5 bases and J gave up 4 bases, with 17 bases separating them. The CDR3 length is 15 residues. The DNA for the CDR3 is TGTGCCAGCAGTCAGGGACGGGGGATGGGCACTGAAGCTTTCTTT. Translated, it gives CASSQGRGMGTEAFF. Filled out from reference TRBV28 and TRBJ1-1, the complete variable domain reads DVKVTQSSRYLVKRTGEKVFLECVQDMDHENMFWYRQDPGLGLRLIYFSYDVKMKEKGDIPEGYSVSREKKERFSLILESASTNQTSMYLCASSQGRGMGTEAFFGQGTRLTVV.

The CDR3 sequence: CASSLSAGTGHYF. Here the CDR3 DNA reads TGTGCCAGCAGTTTATCCGCCGGGACAGGTCATTACTTC. This sequence joins TRBV6-5 and TRBJ2-7, with 8 bases matching TRBD1. V lost 4 bases to trimming and J lost 13 bases; unmatched junction nucleotides: 12. The CDR3 is made up of 13 amino acids. Germline CDR1 is MNHEY and CDR2 is SVGAGI.

The CDR3: CASSFTGGKYGYTF. In nucleotides, the CDR3 is TGTGCCAGCAGCTTCACAGGGGGCAAGTATGGCTACACCTTC. The rearrangement uses TRBV5-4 and TRBJ1-2, with 9 bases identical to TRBD1. Germline-derived CDR1 and CDR2 are SGHNT and YYREEE (reference sequence). This CDR3 is built from 14 residues. V lost 2 bases to trimming and J lost 5 bases; unmatched junction nucleotides: 4.

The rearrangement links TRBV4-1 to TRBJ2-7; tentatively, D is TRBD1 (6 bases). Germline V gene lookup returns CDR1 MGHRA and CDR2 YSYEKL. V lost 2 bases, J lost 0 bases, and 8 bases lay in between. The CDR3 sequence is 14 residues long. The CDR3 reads CASSQTDSSYEQYF. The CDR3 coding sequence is TGCGCCAGCAGCCAAACGGACAGCTCCTACGAGCAGTACTTC.

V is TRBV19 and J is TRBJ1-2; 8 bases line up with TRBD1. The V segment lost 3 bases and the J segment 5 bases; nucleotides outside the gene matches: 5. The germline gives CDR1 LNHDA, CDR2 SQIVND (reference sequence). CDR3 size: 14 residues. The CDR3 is CASSIGGQGYGYTF. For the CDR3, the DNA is TGTGCCAGTAGTATCGGAGGACAGGGATATGGCTACACCTTC.

CDR3 amino acids: CASSPTGYSLNEQFF. CDR3 sequence (DNA): TGTGCCAGCAGCCCTACAGGATATTCCCTTAATGAGCAGTTCTTC. This chain joins TRBV11-3 and TRBJ2-1, with D perhaps matching TRBD1 (5 bases). This CDR3 has 15 amino acids. V was pared by 5 bases and J by 7 bases, with 18 bases between. Germline-derived CDR1 and CDR2 are SGHNT and YENEEA.

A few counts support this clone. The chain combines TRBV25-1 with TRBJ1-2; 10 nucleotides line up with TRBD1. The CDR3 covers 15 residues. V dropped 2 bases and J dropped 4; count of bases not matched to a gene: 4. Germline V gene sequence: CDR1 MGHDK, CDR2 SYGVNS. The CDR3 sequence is CASSEGDRGRYGYTF. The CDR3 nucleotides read TGTGCCAGCAGTGAAGGGGACAGGGGCCGCTATGGCTACACCTTC.

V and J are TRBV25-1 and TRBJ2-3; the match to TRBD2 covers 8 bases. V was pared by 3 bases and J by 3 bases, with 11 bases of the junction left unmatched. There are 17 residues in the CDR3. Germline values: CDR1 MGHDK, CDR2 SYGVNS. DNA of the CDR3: TGTGCCAGCAGTGACTCCCGGGGAGCGGGAGCGACAGATACGCAGTATTTT. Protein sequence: CASSDSRGAGATDTQYF. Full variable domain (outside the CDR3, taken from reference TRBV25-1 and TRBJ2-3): EADIYQTPRYLVIGTGKKITLECSQTMGHDKMYWYQQDPGMELHLIHYSYGVNSTEKGDLSSESTVSRIRTEHFPLTLESARPSHTSQYLCASSDSRGAGATDTQYFGPGTRLTVL.